The source of this T cell receptor (beta chain) is a study of blood T cell repertoires in COVID-19. Overall study context: Samples taken during acute and convalescent COVID-19 were collected in the United States, Italy and Spain.

This table comes from immunoSEQ multiplex PCR, and its TCRdb copy is limited to in-frame clones, with some not included. This table has roughly 98,000 clones, over 80% appearing once. This clone has only one observation. Trimming pared 5 bases from V and 1 base from J, leaving 9 bases between. From germline, CDR1 is SGHNT and CDR2 YYREEE (reference sequence). The CDR3 runs to 13 residues. The gene calls are TRBV5-4 and TRBJ1-1, with D unresolved. The origin of this receptor is a woman aged 60 to 75 with active COVID-19. The sequenced sample was peripheral blood. The CDR3 spells CASSLTENTEAFF. DNA for the CDR3: TGTGCCAGCAGTCTTACAGAGAACACTGAAGCTTTCTTT.